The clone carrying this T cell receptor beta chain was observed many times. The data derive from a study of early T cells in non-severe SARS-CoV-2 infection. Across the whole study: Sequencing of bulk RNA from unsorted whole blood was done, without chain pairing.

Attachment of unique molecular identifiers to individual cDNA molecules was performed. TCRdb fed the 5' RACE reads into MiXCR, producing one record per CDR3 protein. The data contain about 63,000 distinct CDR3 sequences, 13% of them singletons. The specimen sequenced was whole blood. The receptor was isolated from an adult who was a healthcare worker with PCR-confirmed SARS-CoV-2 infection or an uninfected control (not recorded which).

The CDR3 spells CASSLERGYNSPLHF. The CDR3 DNA reads TGTGCCAGCAGCTTGGAGCGGGGCTATAATTCACCCCTCCACTTT. This sequence joins TRBV5-4 and TRBJ1-6; no definite D call. CDR3 length: 15 residues. V was shortened by 0 bases and J by 3 bases, with 7 bases between the two germline ends. Per the germline V gene, CDR1 is SGHNT and CDR2 is YYREEE (reference sequence).